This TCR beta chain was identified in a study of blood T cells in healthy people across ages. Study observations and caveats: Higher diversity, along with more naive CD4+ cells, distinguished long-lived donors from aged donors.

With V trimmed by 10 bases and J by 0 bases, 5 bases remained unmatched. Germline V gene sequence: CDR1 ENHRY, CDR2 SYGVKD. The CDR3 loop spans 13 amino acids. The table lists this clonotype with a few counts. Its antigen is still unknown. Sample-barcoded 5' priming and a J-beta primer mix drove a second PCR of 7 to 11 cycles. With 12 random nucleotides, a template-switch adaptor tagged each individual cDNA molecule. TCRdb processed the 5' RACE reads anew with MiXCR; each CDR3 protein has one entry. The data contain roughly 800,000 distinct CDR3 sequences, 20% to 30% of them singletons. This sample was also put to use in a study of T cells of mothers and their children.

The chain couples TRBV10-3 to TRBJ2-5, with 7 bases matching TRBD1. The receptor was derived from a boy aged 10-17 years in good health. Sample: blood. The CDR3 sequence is CATSDRDQETQYF. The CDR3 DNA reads TGTGCCACAAGCGACAGGGACCAAGAGACCCAGTACTTC.